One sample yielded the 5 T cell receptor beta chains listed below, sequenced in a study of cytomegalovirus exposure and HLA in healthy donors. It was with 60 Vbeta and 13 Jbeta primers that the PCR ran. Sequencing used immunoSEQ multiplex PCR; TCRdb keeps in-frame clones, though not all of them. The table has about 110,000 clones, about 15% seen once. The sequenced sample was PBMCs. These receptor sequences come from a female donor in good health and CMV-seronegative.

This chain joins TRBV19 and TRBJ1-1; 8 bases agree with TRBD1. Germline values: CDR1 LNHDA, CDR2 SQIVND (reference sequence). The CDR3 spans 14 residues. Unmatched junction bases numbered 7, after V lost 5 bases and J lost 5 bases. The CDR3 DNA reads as TGTGCCAGTAGTGTAACAGGGGGGAGTACTGAAGCTTTCTTT. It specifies CASSVTGGSTEAFF.

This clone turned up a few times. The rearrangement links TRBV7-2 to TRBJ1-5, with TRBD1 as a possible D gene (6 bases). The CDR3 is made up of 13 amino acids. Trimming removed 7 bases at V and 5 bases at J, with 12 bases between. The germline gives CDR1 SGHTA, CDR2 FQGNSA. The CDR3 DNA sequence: TGTGCCAGCACCCCTTACAGGGATCAGCCCCAGCATTTT. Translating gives CASTPYRDQPQHF.

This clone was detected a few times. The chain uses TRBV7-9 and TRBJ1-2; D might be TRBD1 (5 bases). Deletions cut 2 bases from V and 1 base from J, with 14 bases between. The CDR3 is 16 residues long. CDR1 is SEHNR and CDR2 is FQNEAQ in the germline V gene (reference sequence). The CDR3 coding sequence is TGTGCCAGCAGCTTACGCGTTTCGGGGGATAACTATGGCTACACCTTC. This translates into CASSLRVSGDNYGYTF. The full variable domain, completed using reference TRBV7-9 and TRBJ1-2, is DTGVSQNPRHKITKRGQNVTFRCDPISEHNRLYWYRQTLGQGPEFLTYFQNEAQLEKSRLLSDRFSAERPKGSFSTLEIQRTEQGDSAMYLCASSLRVSGDNYGYTFGSGTRLTVV.

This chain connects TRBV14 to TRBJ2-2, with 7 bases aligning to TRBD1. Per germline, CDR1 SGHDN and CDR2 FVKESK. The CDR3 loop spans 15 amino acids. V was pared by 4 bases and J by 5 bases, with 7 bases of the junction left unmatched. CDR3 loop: CASSLRQGWTGELFF. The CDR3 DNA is TGTGCCAGCAGCCTGCGACAGGGATGGACCGGGGAGCTGTTTTTT.

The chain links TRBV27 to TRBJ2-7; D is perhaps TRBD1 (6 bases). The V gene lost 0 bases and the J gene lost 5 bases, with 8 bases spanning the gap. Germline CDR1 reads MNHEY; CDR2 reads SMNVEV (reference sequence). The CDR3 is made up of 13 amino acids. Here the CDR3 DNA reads TGTGCCAGCAGTTTATCATCAGGGGACGAGCAGTACTTC. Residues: CASSLSSGDEQYF.